One sample yielded the 5 T cell receptor beta chains listed below, sequenced in a study of OX40 agonist ivuxolimab in advanced cancers. Profiled with immunoSEQ multiplex PCR; TCRdb holds only in-frame clones, not every one. The repertoire holds 15,000 to 20,000 clones, more than 75% seen once, with 45% to 50% in the top ten. The source was CD4+ or CD8+ T cells sorted from blood, collected in a trial of the OX40 agonist ivuxolimab. These receptors were collected from an adult with an advanced solid tumor such as melanoma, head and neck, liver or kidney cancer.

V gene TRBV25-1 combines with J gene TRBJ1-6, with D unclear. CDR1 MGHDK and CDR2 SYGVNS come from the germline V gene. The CDR3 length is 13 residues. Trimming stripped 2 bases from V and 10 bases from J, with 9 bases between. CDR3 bases: TGTGCCAGCAGTGAAGTAAGAGGGTCACCCCTCCACTTT. This translates into CASSEVRGSPLHF.

The chain uses TRBV7-2 and TRBJ1-3; no definite D call. This CDR3 contains 14 residues. CDR1 is SGHTA and CDR2 is FQGNSA in the germline V gene. Trimming pared 3 bases from V and 0 bases from J, leaving 6 bases between. The CDR3: CASSLADSGNTIYF. The CDR3 DNA is TGTGCCAGCAGCTTGGCGGACTCTGGAAACACCATATATTTT. Drawing the rest from reference TRBV7-2 and TRBJ1-3, the complete variable domain is GAGVSQSPSNKVTEKGKDVELRCDPISGHTALYWYRQSLGQGLEFLIYFQGNSAPDKSGLPSDRFSAERTGGSVSTLTIQRTQQEDSAVYLCASSLADSGNTIYFGEGSWLTVV.

The rearrangement links TRBV21-1 to TRBJ2-1. TRBV21-1 is a known pseudogene. The CDR3 spans 12 residues. CDR3 loop: CASILDENEQFF. Here the CDR3 DNA reads TGTGCCAGCATATTGGACGAGAATGAGCAGTTCTTC.

The genes are TRBV27 and TRBJ2-3; no firm D call. Trimming cost V 2 bases and J 2 bases, with 8 bases left between them. This CDR3 is built from 14 residues. Germline values: CDR1 MNHEY, CDR2 SMNVEV (reference sequence). CDR3 nucleotides: TGTGCCAGCAGTTTAGGACCGGTCACAGATACGCAGTATTTT. Protein sequence: CASSLGPVTDTQYF.

In DNA form, the CDR3 reads TGCGCCAGCAGCCCCTTGGGGGAAGGGAACGAGCAGTACTTC. It yields the protein CASSPLGEGNEQYF. The chain recombines TRBV4-1 with TRBJ2-7, with D tentatively TRBD1 or TRBD2 (5 bases each). V lost 4 bases to trimming and J lost 5 bases, with 15 bases between them. Germline lookup yields CDR1 MGHRA and CDR2 YSYEKL. The CDR3 has 14 amino acids.